The 2 T cell receptor beta chains in this list originate from one sample, sequenced in a study of metastatic and nonmetastatic thyroid tumors. TCRdb reassembled clones from the PCR reads with MiXCR. This table holds 11,000 to 15,000 clones, more than 10% found once. No treatment of any kind had been given to any patient before thyroid surgery. Sequencing used blood. Receptors originate from a female donor with papillary thyroid cancer or a benign thyroid nodule (not recorded which). Some clones in this sample may be carry-over from other donors' samples.

About this clone itself: The conserved phenylalanine or tryptophan normally closing the CDR3 is absent here, so this likely arose from a read error. The gene calls are TRBV7-7 and TRBJ2-1, with TRBD2 matching over 7 bases. The CDR3 is made up of 15 amino acids. CDR1 is SSHAT, CDR2 FNYEAQ, per germline (reference sequence). The CDR3 here is CASSLGGPVYNEQFL. The CDR3 DNA reads TGTGCTAGCAGCTTGGGAGGGCCTGTCTACAATGAGCAGTTCCTC.

In this sample, this clone is medium-sized (0.01 to 0.1%). The chain links TRBV6-1 to TRBJ2-3; D remains unclear. V was cut by 2 bases and J by 2 bases, with 2 bases left in between. The length of the CDR3 is 12 residues. Germline CDR1 and CDR2: MNHNS and SASEGT. The CDR3 spells CASSENTDTQYF. The CDR3 region has the DNA TGTGCCAGCAGTGAAAACACAGATACGCAGTATTTT.